This T cell receptor beta chain was documented in a study of T cell responses to AZD1222 COVID-19 vaccine. Overall study results and limits: Compared with day 0, the breadth and depth of the Spike-specific TCR repertoire rose significantly after two doses of AZD1222. Clonal diversity was possibly underestimated, and white British individuals and females predominated among donors. Seropositive status at baseline applied to only a handful of AZD1222 recipients.

The table came from immunoSEQ multiplex PCR; TCRdb's copy has only in-frame clones and leaves some out. The table includes roughly 140,000 clones, about nine tenths detected once. V gave up 2 bases and J gave up 3 bases, with 10 bases separating them. Germline CDR1 is MDHEN and CDR2 is SYDVKM. CDR3 size: 15 residues. Of note for this clone: Its antigen is still unknown.

The sample consisted of peripheral blood, taken on day 0 of MenACWY control vaccination. The source is an adult in good health. The chain uses TRBV28 and TRBJ1-4; D might be TRBD1 (5 bases). In nucleotides, the CDR3 is TGTGCCAGCAGTTTAATGGGGGGGGCTAATGAAAAACTGTTTTTT. This translates into CASSLMGGANEKLFF.